The entry below describes one T cell receptor beta chain. Antigen specificity is unknown. These data come from a study of T cell repertoires in cytomegalovirus infection. Across the study: Public TCR beta signatures were indicative of both CMV infection and a matching HLA type. Findings and caveats of the study: The study identified carriers of CMV plus the relevant HLA from cumulative public TCR beta family frequency.

TCRdb re-analysed the reads in MiXCR, keeping a single row per CDR3 protein. The sample includes a few hundred thousand distinct CDR3 sequences, roughly 42% seen only once; the top ten take 48%. V trimming: 6 bases; J trimming: 5 bases; junction bases outside the gene matches: 10. The CDR3 sequence is 14 residues long. Per the germline V gene, CDR1 is MNHEY and CDR2 is SVGEGT. V and J are TRBV6-2 or TRBV6-3 and TRBJ2-7; TRBD1 matches at 7 bases. The TCR originated in a human donor in good health (CMV status not recorded). Some clones in this sample may be carry-over from other donors' samples. Here the sequenced sample was cultured PBMCs, taken from culture after CMV antigen stimulation. CDR3 in amino acids: CASRTTGRLHEQYF. The CDR3 DNA is TGTGCCAGCAGGACGACAGGGAGACTGCACGAGCAGTACTTC.